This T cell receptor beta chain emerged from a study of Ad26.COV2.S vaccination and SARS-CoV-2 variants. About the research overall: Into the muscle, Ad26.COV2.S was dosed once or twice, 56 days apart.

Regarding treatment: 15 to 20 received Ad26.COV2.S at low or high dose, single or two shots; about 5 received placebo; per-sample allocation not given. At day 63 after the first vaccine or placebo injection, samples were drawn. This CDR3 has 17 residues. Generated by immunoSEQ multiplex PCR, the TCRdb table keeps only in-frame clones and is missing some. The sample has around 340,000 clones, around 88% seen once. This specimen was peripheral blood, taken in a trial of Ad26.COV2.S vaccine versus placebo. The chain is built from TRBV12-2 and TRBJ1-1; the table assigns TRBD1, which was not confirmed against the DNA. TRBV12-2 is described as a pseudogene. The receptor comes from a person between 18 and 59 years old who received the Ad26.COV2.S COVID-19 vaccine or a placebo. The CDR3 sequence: CASRLVDRGSLNTEAFF. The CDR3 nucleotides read TGTGCAAGTCGCTTAGTGGACAGGGGGAGTCTGAACACTGAAGCTTTCTTT.